This T cell receptor beta chain was identified during a study of blood T cell repertoires in COVID-19. Germline CDR1 reads SQVTM; CDR2 reads ANQGSEA. Trimming removed 0 bases at V and 4 bases at J, with 13 bases between. The CDR3 is made up of 15 amino acids. TCRdb's copy holds only in-frame clones and misses some; the assay was immunoSEQ multiplex PCR. The table lists some 190,000 clones, approximately 80% of them singletons. In its sample, this clone was seen many times. This sequence originates from a man in his sixties who had been exposed to COVID-19. Sequencing input: PBMCs or T cells enriched from blood (not recorded which). The rearrangement joins TRBV29-1 to TRBJ1-3; D is unresolved. CDR3 bases: TGCAGCGTTGAAGATATCCGGGTCACAGGAAACACCATATATTTT. As protein: CSVEDIRVTGNTIYF.